This T cell receptor beta chain was captured by sequencing in a study of blood T cell repertoires in COVID-19. About the study: Samples taken during acute and convalescent COVID-19 were collected in the United States, Italy and Spain. T cells, B-cell-depleted T cells, or PBMCs supplied cDNA or gDNA.

CDR3 length: 16 amino acids. Between the trimmed V and J ends, which lost 5 bases and 5 bases, there was a span of 19 bases. The germline gives CDR1 LGHNA, CDR2 YSLEER. Methods used by the authors: Reference gene primer amplification in the assay estimated nucleated cell counts. Libraries were prepared by immunoSEQ multiplex PCR; TCRdb keeps only in-frame clonotypes and omits some of them. V and J calls and clone size come straight from that table; D and trimming were deduced from the DNA. The sample holds around 200,000 clones, roughly 85% seen once. The chain couples TRBV4-3 to TRBJ2-4; maybe TRBD1 (6 bases). Material: peripheral blood. The sequence was obtained from a woman between 40 and 55 years old with active or convalescent COVID-19. The CDR3 loop reads CASSRALAGAQNIQYF. DNA of the CDR3: TGCGCCAGCAGCAGAGCCCTGGCAGGGGCCCAAAACATTCAGTACTTC.